Listed below are T cell receptor beta chains from one sample, sequenced in a study of somatic mutations in cytotoxic T cells in rheumatoid arthritis. The data were produced by immunoSEQ multiplex PCR, yet TCRdb's version contains in-frame clones alone and is incomplete. This table holds more than 25,000 clones, over 65% found once. The source material was CD8+ T cells sorted from blood. All receptors derive from a woman under 30 in good health. Each CDR3 is given with its conserved first and last residue. The order of the fields is J gene, D gene, V gene, clone size, CDR3 protein, CDR3 DNA. The D gene is left open where the match is weak. A row's size may be missing; if present it is once, few, many or a size class.

>TRBJ2-2|-|TRBV4-1|-
CASSLDDRTGNTGELFF
TGCGCCAGCAGCCTCGATGACAGGACGGGAAACACCGGGGAGCTGTTTTTT
>TRBJ2-3|-|TRBV6-5|-
CASSATSTDTQYF
TGTGCCAGCAGTGCAACTAGCACAGATACGCAGTATTTT
>TRBJ2-7|-|TRBV7-9|few
CASSFGTAYEQYF
TGTGCCAGCAGCTTCGGGACTGCCTACGAGCAGTACTTC
>TRBJ1-2|-|TRBV7-9|-
CASSGHMIYGYTF
TGTGCCAGCTCGGGACACATGATCTATGGCTACACCTTC
>TRBJ1-5|-|TRBV4-2|-
CASSQWGEYSNQPQHF
TGTGCCAGCAGCCAATGGGGGGAGTATAGCAATCAGCCCCAGCATTTT
>TRBJ2-7|-|TRBV5-4|-
CASSLGQEVVTNYEQYF
TGTGCCAGCAGCTTGGGGCAGGAGGTAGTTACTAACTACGAGCAGTACTTC
>TRBJ2-1|-|TRBV14|-
CASSQAHGGWTQNEQFF
TGTGCCAGCAGCCAAGCTCACGGAGGTTGGACACAAAATGAGCAGTTCTTC
>TRBJ2-1|-|TRBV28|-
CASTTGVGPYNEQFF
TGTGCCAGCACCACCGGGGTCGGACCCTACAATGAGCAGTTCTTC
>TRBJ2-1|-|TRBV7-9|-
CASSPTLSSYNEQFF
TGTGCCAGCAGCCCGACTCTAAGCTCCTACAATGAGCAGTTCTTC
>TRBJ2-3|-|TRBV9|-
CASSPTGLGADTQYF
TGTGCCAGCAGCCCCACAGGGTTAGGGGCAGATACGCAGTATTTT
>TRBJ2-7|TRBD1|TRBV7-9|few
CASSFDRGMDYEQYF
TGTGCCAGCAGCTTCGACAGGGGAATGGACTACGAGCAGTACTTC
>TRBJ2-3|-|TRBV7-6|few
CASSFLGGAGDTQYF
TGTGCCAGCAGCTTTTTAGGCGGGGCGGGAGATACGCAGTATTTT
>TRBJ2-3|TRBD2|TRBV7-8|-
CASSSTSGGAHTQYF
TGTGCCAGCAGCTCTACTAGCGGGGGGGCCCATACGCAGTATTTT
>TRBJ1-2|TRBD1|TRBV27|-
CASSTTGGHGYTF
TGTGCCAGCAGTACGACAGGGGGCCATGGCTACACCTTC
>TRBJ2-3|-|TRBV6-4|-
CASRDGLTDTQYF
TGTGCCAGCAGGGACGGCCTCACAGATACGCAGTATTTT
>TRBJ2-1|-|TRBV30|-
CAWREAGLSYNEQFF
TGTGCCTGGAGGGAGGCGGGCCTGTCCTACAATGAGCAGTTCTTC
>TRBJ2-7|TRBD2|TRBV29-1|-
CSVEEGLAGGPDYEQYF
TGCAGCGTTGAAGAGGGACTAGCGGGAGGGCCAGACTACGAGCAGTACTTC
>TRBJ2-1|TRBD2|TRBV27|-
CASGLGGFGNEQFF
TGTGCCAGCGGCTTGGGGGGGTTTGGCAATGAGCAGTTCTTC
>TRBJ2-7|-|TRBV4-1|-
CASSPDSYEQYF
TGCGCCAGCAGCCCGGACAGTTACGAGCAGTACTTC
>TRBJ1-5|-|TRBV10-3|-
CAIRRGVNQQDNQPQHF
TGTGCCATCAGGAGGGGGGTGAACCAACAGGACAATCAGCCCCAGCATTTT
>TRBJ1-2|TRBD1|TRBV28|-
CASRLSGQQYGYTF
TGTGCCAGCAGATTGTCGGGACAGCAGTATGGCTACACCTTC
>TRBJ2-3|TRBD2|TRBV28|-
CASSRLAGYTDTQYF
TGTGCCAGCAGTCGACTAGCGGGATACACAGATACGCAGTATTTT
>TRBJ1-4|TRBD1|TRBV27|-
CASSWSWQGDEKLFF
TGTGCCAGCAGTTGGAGTTGGCAGGGGGATGAAAAACTGTTTTTT
>TRBJ2-7|-|TRBV6-6|-
CASSLDGRSYEQYF
TGTGCCAGCAGCTTAGACGGTAGATCCTACGAGCAGTACTTC
>TRBJ2-5|TRBD2|TRBV13|-
CASSFRSVGGPRETQYF
TGTGCCAGCAGCTTCCGCAGTGTGGGAGGGCCTCGGGAGACCCAGTACTTC
>TRBJ2-2|TRBD2|TRBV7-9|-
CASTVVRASGIAGELFF
TGTGCCAGCACCGTTGTTCGAGCTAGCGGGATTGCCGGGGAGCTGTTTTTT
>TRBJ2-5|TRBD1|TRBV4-2|-
CASSQEDRGETQYF
TGTGCCAGCAGCCAAGAGGACAGGGGAGAGACCCAGTACTTC
>TRBJ1-5|-|TRBV27|-
CASSQDVGGNQPQHF
TGTGCCAGCAGTCAGGACGTCGGCGGCAATCAGCCCCAGCATTTT
>TRBJ2-7|TRBD2|TRBV7-8|few
CASSPRWEGYEQYF
TGTGCCAGCAGCCCCCGGTGGGAGGGCTACGAGCAGTACTTC
>TRBJ2-1|TRBD2|TRBV14|-
CASSPTGGRNEQFF
TGTGCCAGCAGCCCAACGGGCGGGAGAAATGAGCAGTTCTTC
>TRBJ2-3|-|TRBV6-5|-
CASSYVGHEDTQYF
TGTGCCAGCAGTTACGTAGGTCATGAAGATACGCAGTATTTT
>TRBJ2-6|-|TRBV25-1|-
CASSPTSGANVLTF
TGTGCCAGCAGTCCAACATCTGGGGCCAACGTCCTGACTTTC
>TRBJ2-5|TRBD2|TRBV6-5|-
CATRTSGQETQYF
TGTGCCACCAGGACTAGCGGGCAAGAGACCCAGTACTTC
>TRBJ2-1|-|TRBV11-3|-
CASSLGIEQFF
TGTGCCAGCAGCTTAGGAATTGAGCAGTTCTTC